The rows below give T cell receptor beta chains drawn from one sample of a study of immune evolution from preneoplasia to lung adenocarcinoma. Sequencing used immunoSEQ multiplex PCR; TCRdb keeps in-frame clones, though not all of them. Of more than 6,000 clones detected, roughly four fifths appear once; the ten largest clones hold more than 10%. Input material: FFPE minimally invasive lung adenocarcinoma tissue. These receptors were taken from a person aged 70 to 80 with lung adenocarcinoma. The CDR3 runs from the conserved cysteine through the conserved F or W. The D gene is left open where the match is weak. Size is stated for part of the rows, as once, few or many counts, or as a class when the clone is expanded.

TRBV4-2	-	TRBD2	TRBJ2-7	CASSPGLAGPSQYF	TGTGCCAGCAGCCCGGGACTAGCGGGGCCTTCACAGTACTTC
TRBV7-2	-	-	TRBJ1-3	CASSLERNTIYF	TGTGCCAGCAGCTTAGAAAGAAACACCATATATTTT
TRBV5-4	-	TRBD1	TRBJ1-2	CASTQGDYGYTF	TGTGCCAGTACACAGGGGGACTATGGCTACACCTTC
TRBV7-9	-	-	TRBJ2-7	CASSSTADSYEQYF	TGTGCCAGCAGCTCGACAGCTGACTCCTACGAGCAGTACTTC
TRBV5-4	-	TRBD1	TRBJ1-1	CASSGTGMLATEAFF	TGTGCCAGCAGCGGGACAGGGATGCTGGCCACTGAAGCTTTCTTT
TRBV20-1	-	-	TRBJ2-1	CSARGHWEQFF	TGCAGTGCTAGGGGGCATTGGGAGCAGTTCTTC
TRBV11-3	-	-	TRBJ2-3	CASSRTGDTDTQYF	TGTGCCAGCAGCCGCACGGGTGATACAGATACGCAGTATTTT
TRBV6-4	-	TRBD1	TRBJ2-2	CASSDSPSLHGTGSTGELFF	TGTGCCAGCAGTGACTCCCCCAGTCTCCATGGGACAGGCTCCACCGGGGAGCTGTTTTTT
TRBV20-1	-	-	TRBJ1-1	CSARDPNEAFF	TGCAGTGCTAGAGATCCTAACGAAGCTTTCTTT
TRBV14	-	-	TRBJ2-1	CASSQGSVLAYNEQFF	TGTGCCAGCAGCCAAGGTTCTGTGTTAGCCTACAATGAGCAGTTCTTC
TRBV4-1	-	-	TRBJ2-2	CASSQDHSNTGELFF	TGCGCCAGCAGCCAAGACCATTCGAACACCGGGGAGCTGTTTTTT
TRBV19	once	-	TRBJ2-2	CASRLLNTGELFF	TGTGCCAGTAGACTATTGAACACCGGGGAGCTGTTTTTT
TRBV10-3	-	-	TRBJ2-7	CAFLEREGPDEQYF	TGTGCCTTTCTGGAGAGGGAAGGCCCCGACGAGCAGTACTTC
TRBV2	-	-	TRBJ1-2	CASCGRLLNGYTF	TGTGCCAGCTGTGGACGGCTCCTTAATGGCTACACCTTC
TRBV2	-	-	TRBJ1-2	CASSEGRSYTF	TGTGCCAGCAGTGAGGGGAGAAGCTACACCTTC
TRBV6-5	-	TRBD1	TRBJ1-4	CASSYHRGVEEKLFF	TGTGCCAGCAGTTACCACAGGGGAGTAGAGGAAAAACTGTTTTTT
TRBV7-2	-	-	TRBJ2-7	CASSLGRPGTPNYEQYF	TGTGCCAGCAGCTTAGGGAGGCCGGGGACACCGAACTACGAGCAGTACTTC
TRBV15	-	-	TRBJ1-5	CATGGDFDSNQPQHF	TGTGCCACCGGTGGGGACTTCGATAGCAATCAGCCCCAGCATTTT
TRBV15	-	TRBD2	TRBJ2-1	CATSREYGGNYNEQFF	TGTGCCACCAGCAGAGAATACGGGGGGAACTACAATGAGCAGTTCTTC
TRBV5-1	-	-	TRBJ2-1	CASSLGGSHNEQFF	TGCGCCAGCAGCTTGGGAGGCAGCCACAATGAGCAGTTCTTC
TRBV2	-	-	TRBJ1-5	CASSVATGQLSNQPQHF	TGTGCCAGCAGTGTTGCAACTGGACAGTTGAGCAATCAGCCCCAGCATTTT
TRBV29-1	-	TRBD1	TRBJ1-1	CSVDRGGTEAFF	TGCAGCGTAGACAGGGGGGGCACTGAAGCTTTCTTT
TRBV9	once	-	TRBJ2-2	CASGGGSTGELFF	TGTGCCTCAGGGGGGGGGTCCACCGGGGAGCTGTTTTTT
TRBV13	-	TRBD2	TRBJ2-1	CASSAHGGGLNNEQFF	TGTGCCAGCAGCGCCCACGGGGGGGGGCTCAACAATGAGCAGTTCTTC
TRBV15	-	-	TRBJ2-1	CATSRDWGGEQFF	TGTGCCACCAGCAGAGATTGGGGCGGTGAGCAGTTCTTC
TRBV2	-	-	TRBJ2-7	CASKRTHEQYF	TGTGCCAGCAAACGGACGCATGAGCAGTACTTC
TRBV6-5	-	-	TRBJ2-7	CASSRVGEQYF	TGTGCCAGCAGTCGAGTGGGAGAGCAGTACTTC
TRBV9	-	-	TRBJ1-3	CASSRSGNTIYF	TGTGCCAGCAGCCGCTCGGGAAACACCATATATTTT
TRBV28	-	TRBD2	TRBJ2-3	CASSFELAGTLTDTQYF	TGTGCCAGCAGTTTCGAACTAGCGGGGACCCTCACAGATACGCAGTATTTT
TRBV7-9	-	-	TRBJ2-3	CASSFAGSSTDTQYF	TGTGCCAGCAGCTTTGCCGGGAGTTCCACAGATACGCAGTATTTT
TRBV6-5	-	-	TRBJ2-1	CASSYSIPRVGNEQFF	TGTGCCAGCAGTTACTCGATCCCTCGTGTGGGGAATGAGCAGTTCTTC
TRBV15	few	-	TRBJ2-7	CATSRDPGDHPYEQYF	TGTGCCACCAGCAGAGATCCAGGGGACCACCCATACGAGCAGTACTTC
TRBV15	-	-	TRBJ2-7	CATSRGGAPYEQYF	TGTGCCACCAGCAGAGGCGGGGCCCCCTACGAGCAGTACTTC